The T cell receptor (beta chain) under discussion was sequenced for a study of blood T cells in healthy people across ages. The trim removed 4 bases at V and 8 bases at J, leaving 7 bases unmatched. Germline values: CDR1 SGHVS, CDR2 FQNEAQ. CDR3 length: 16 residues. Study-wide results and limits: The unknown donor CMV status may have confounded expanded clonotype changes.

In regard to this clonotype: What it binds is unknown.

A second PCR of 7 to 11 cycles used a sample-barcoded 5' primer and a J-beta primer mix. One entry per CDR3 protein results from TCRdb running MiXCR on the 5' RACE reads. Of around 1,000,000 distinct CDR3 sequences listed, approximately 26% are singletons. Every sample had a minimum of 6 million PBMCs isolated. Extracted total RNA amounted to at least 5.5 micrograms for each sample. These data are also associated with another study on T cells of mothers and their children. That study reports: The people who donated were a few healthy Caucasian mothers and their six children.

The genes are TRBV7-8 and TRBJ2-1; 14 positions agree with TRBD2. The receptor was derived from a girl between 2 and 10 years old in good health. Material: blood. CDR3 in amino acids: CASSSEGTSGSYEQFF. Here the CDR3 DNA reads TGTGCCAGCAGCTCAGAAGGGACTAGCGGGAGTTATGAGCAGTTCTTC. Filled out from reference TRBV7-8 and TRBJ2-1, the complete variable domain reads GAGVSQSPRYKVAKRGQDVALRCDPISGHVSLFWYQQALGQGPEFLTYFQNEAQLDKSGLPSDRFFAERPEGSVSTLKIQRTQQEDSAVYLCASSSEGTSGSYEQFFGPGTRLTVL.